One sample yielded the 17 T cell receptor beta chains listed below, sequenced in a study of breast tumors, draining lymph nodes, adjacent tissues. The lymph nodes were axillary draining lymph nodes from breast cancer patients. TCRdb re-analysed the multiplex PCR reads in MiXCR, keeping a single row per CDR3 protein. This table holds approximately 170,000 distinct CDR3 sequences, approximately 30% found once. The sample comprised axillary lymph node tissue. Receptors were obtained from a female donor with breast cancer. Some clones in this sample may be carry-over from other donors' samples.

At least ten counts were recorded for this clonotype. The chain employs TRBV7-2 and TRBJ1-2, with D unresolved. The V and J ends lost 3 bases and 7 bases respectively, with 9 bases between them. Germline assignment: CDR1 SGHTA and CDR2 FQGNSA. This CDR3 has 12 residues. The DNA for the CDR3 is TGTGCCAGCAGCTTGGAAGGGCTTGGCTACACCTTC. This gives the protein CASSLEGLGYTF.

This clonotype was detected ten times or more. This rearrangement joins TRBV5-1 to TRBJ2-5, with D maybe TRBD2 (5 bases). The germline V gene has CDR1 SGHRS and CDR2 YFSETQ. V lost 5 bases and J lost 5, with 19 bases in between. The CDR3 is 15 amino acids. DNA for the CDR3: TGCGCCAGCAGTTCCGGGGTTGCTGAGGGCGAGACCCAGTACTTC. It codes for CASSSGVAEGETQYF.

This clonotype was counted ten times or more. The chain combines TRBV9 with TRBJ2-5; 12 bases line up with TRBD2. CDR3 length: 16 amino acids. V lost 3 bases to trimming and J lost 7 bases; unmatched junction nucleotides: 10. Germline V gene sequence: CDR1 SGDLS, CDR2 YYNGEE. CDR3 in amino acids: CASSGTSGGLLGTQYF. CDR3 in DNA: TGTGCCAGCAGCGGCACTAGCGGGGGGCTTTTGGGGACCCAGTACTTC.

In this sample, this clonotype turned up many times. The rearrangement joins TRBV2 to TRBJ2-6; D call uncertain. The germline CDR1 and CDR2 sequences are SNHLY and FYNNEI. The CDR3 totals 15 residues. V dropped 1 base and J dropped 0 bases, with 4 bases sitting between them. In DNA form, the CDR3 reads TGTGCCAGCAGTGAAGGGCCCTCTGGGGCCAACGTCCTGACTTTC. Translating gives CASSEGPSGANVLTF.

This clonotype showed up many times. The chain couples TRBV18 to TRBJ1-6; TRBD1 is a possible D gene (5 bases). V lost 2 bases, J lost 9 bases, and 20 bases lay in between. Per germline, CDR1 KGHSH and CDR2 LQKENI. The CDR3 extends over 17 amino acids. CDR3 bases: TGTGCCAGCTCACCATTTTTTCAAGGGACCAGCTTTTCACCCCTCCACTTT. Its translation: CASSPFFQGTSFSPLHF.

This sequence joins TRBV6-5 and TRBJ2-2; D might be TRBD1 (6 bases). The CDR3 covers 15 residues. V dropped 5 bases and J dropped 1 base, with 11 bases sitting between them. CDR1 and CDR2 from the germline V gene are MNHEY and SVGAGI. This CDR3 is CASSHGTLNTGELFF. CDR3 DNA sequence: TGTGCCAGCAGTCACGGGACACTGAACACCGGGGAGCTGTTTTTT.

This clonotype was observed at least ten times. This chain joins TRBV6-5 and TRBJ1-2; a weak D match, TRBD1 (5 bases). This CDR3 is 13 amino acids long. Per germline, CDR1 MNHEY and CDR2 SVGAGI. V was clipped by 6 bases and J by 4 bases, with 12 bases between them. CDR3 sequence reads: CASSPRGSYGYTF. Written as DNA, the CDR3 is TGTGCCAGCAGCCCCCGGGGGTCCTATGGCTACACCTTC.

This clonotype appeared many times. This chain uses TRBV7-2 with TRBJ2-1, with D tentatively TRBD1 (6 bases). This CDR3 contains 12 residues. With 5 bases removed from V and 10 bases from J, the gap between germline ends came to 12 bases. CDR1 SGHTA and CDR2 FQGNSA come from the germline V gene. CDR3 in amino acids: CASSRYRDEQFF. The CDR3 DNA sequence: TGTGCCAGCAGCCGATACAGGGACGAGCAGTTCTTC.

As to this clonotype: A much larger clone differs by one base, so this may be a read error. Since the CDR3 does not end with the conserved phenylalanine or tryptophan, this likely comes from a read error. The genes are TRBV7-2 and TRBJ2-5; D is unresolved. The CDR3 has 14 residues. The germline V gene encodes CDR1 SGHTA and CDR2 FQGNSA. Trimming pared 5 bases from V and 5 bases from J, leaving 15 bases between. The CDR3 spells CASSDFTLRETQYL. The CDR3 DNA sequence: TGTGCCAGCAGCGATTTTACTCTGCGGGAGACCCAGTACCTC.

This clonotype was picked up many times. The genes are TRBV12-3 or TRBV12-4 and TRBJ2-3, with TRBD2 as a possible D gene (6 bases). V gave up 2 bases and J gave up 7 bases, with 16 bases separating them. This CDR3 is built from 15 residues. CDR3 coding DNA: TGTGCCAGCAGTTTAACCTCGGGACTTCACAATACGCAGTATTTT. Translated: CASSLTSGLHNTQYF.

V gene TRBV4-2 combines with J gene TRBJ2-3; 8 nucleotides match TRBD2. After removal of 1 base from V and 3 bases from J, the junction contained 12 bases not matched to a gene. The germline V gene has CDR1 LGHNA and CDR2 YNFKEQ. This CDR3 spans 18 amino acids. This CDR3 reads CASSQVGSGRLGTDTQYF. The CDR3 nucleotides read TGTGCCAGCAGCCAAGTTGGCAGCGGGAGACTCGGAACAGATACGCAGTATTTT.

The V call is TRBV28, the J call TRBJ1-1; TRBD1 is a possible D gene (6 bases). The V and J ends lost 6 bases and 5 bases respectively, with 13 bases between them. Germline V lookup: CDR1 MDHEN, CDR2 SYDVKM. The CDR3 consists of 13 residues. The CDR3 region has the DNA TGTGCCAGCAGACTTACAGGGCGTACTGAAGCTTTCTTT. Its protein product is CASRLTGRTEAFF.

Details on this clonotype: A single base separates this from a much larger clone, so it may be a read error. The chain recombines TRBV6-5 with TRBJ2-1; 11 bases are a match to TRBD2. V trimming: 5 bases; J trimming: 0 bases; junction bases outside the gene matches: 9. Germline assignment: CDR1 MNHEY and CDR2 SVGAGI. The CDR3 contains 18 residues. In DNA form, the CDR3 reads TGTGCCAGCAGTCCTCGATTAGCGGGAGGGCCCTCCTACAATGAGCAGTTCTTC. This gives the protein CASSPRLAGGPSYNEQFF.

This chain connects TRBV6-2 or TRBV6-3 to TRBJ2-1; D is possibly TRBD2 (5 bases). The V and J ends lost 2 bases and 4 bases respectively, with 9 bases between them. The CDR3 covers 14 residues. The V gene's germline CDR1 is MNHEY and CDR2 SVGEGT. Here the CDR3 DNA reads TGTGCCAGCAGTTACATGGCGGGTTACAATGAGCAGTTCTTC. Protein sequence: CASSYMAGYNEQFF.

This clonotype was seen a few times. J is TRBJ1-3 and V is TRBV28, with 7 bases identical to TRBD1. Germline assignment: CDR1 MDHEN and CDR2 SYDVKM. The CDR3 has 16 residues. With 2 bases clipped from V and 4 bases from J, the junction kept 8 bases outside the gene matches. CDR3 nucleotide sequence: TGTGCCAGCAGTTTAACAGGGGCCCCGCAAGGAAACACCATATATTTT. Amino acids: CASSLTGAPQGNTIYF.

At least ten counts were recorded for this clonotype. The chain carries TRBV5-8 and TRBJ1-2, with D uncertain. V was trimmed by 3 bases and J by 3 bases, leaving 12 bases between them. The CDR3 consists of 14 residues. CDR1 is SGHTS, CDR2 YDEGEE, per germline. The CDR3 region has the DNA TGTGCCAGCAGCTCGCCGGGAGACGACTATGGCTACACCTTC. It yields the protein CASSSPGDDYGYTF. The complete variable domain, with remaining parts taken from reference TRBV5-8 and TRBJ1-2, reads EAGVTQSPTHLIKTRGQQATLRCSPISGHTSVYWYQQALGLGLQFLLWYDEGEERNRGNFPPRFSGRQFPNYSSELNVNALELEDSALYLCASSSPGDDYGYTFGSGTRLTVV.

About this clonotype: A much larger clone is a single base away; this may be a read error. The rearrangement links TRBV7-9 to TRBJ2-7, with D possibly TRBD1 on 6 matching bases. Looked up from germline, CDR1 is SEHNR and CDR2 is FQNEAQ (reference sequence). CDR3 length equals 15 residues. The CDR3 region is CASSSARGRGYEQHF. Here the CDR3 DNA reads TGTGCCAGCAGCTCCGCCCGGGGCAGGGGCTACGAGCAGCACTTC.